This is a list of T cell receptor beta chains from one sample in a study of Ad26.COV2.S vaccination and SARS-CoV-2 variants. The data were produced by immunoSEQ multiplex PCR, yet TCRdb's version contains in-frame clones alone and is incomplete. The repertoire consists of about 680,000 clones, with roughly 90% occurring once and the leading ten covering roughly 1.5%. The sequencing here drew on peripheral blood, taken in a trial of Ad26.COV2.S vaccine versus placebo. Source of these receptors: a person aged 18-65 years who received the Ad26.COV2.S COVID-19 vaccine or a placebo. The CDR3 runs from the conserved cysteine through the conserved F or W. The order of the fields is J gene, D gene, V gene, clone size, CDR3 DNA, CDR3 protein. D genes are given only for firm matches. Rows may omit the clone size; those that give it use once, few, many or a size class.

>TRBJ1-2|.|TRBV13|.
TGTGCCAGCAGCTTAGCCCGGGACAACTATGGCTACACCTTC
CASSLARDNYGYTF
>TRBJ2-1|.|TRBV4-2|.
TGTGCCAGCAGCCAAGATGTTGGAAGGTACAATGAGCAGTTCTTC
CASSQDVGRYNEQFF
>TRBJ2-2|TRBD2|TRBV27|once
TGTGCCAGCAGTTTAAGGAGCGGGAGGGCCGGGGAGCTGTTTTTT
CASSLRSGRAGELFF
>TRBJ2-2|.|TRBV5-1|.
TGCGCCAGCAGCTTGGCCGACGCCGCGAACACCGGGGAGCTGTTTTTT
CASSLADAANTGELFF
>TRBJ2-2|.|TRBV7-2|.
TGTGCCAGCAGCGGACAGTCCGGTGTTCCCGGGGAGCTGTTTTTT
CASSGQSGVPGELFF
>TRBJ1-1|.|TRBV27|.
TGTGCCAGCAGTTATGGGACCTACACTGAAGCTTTCTTT
CASSYGTYTEAFF
>TRBJ1-2|.|TRBV7-3|few
TGTGCCAGCAGCTTAACGGCAGGGAACTATGGCTACACCTTC
CASSLTAGNYGYTF
>TRBJ2-1|.|TRBV9|.
TGTGCCAGCAGCCCTACCGAGGGGGATGAGCAGTTCTTC
CASSPTEGDEQFF
>TRBJ1-2|TRBD1|TRBV11-1|.
TGTGCCAGCAGCTTAGTCACAGGGACAGCTGATGGCTACACCTTC
CASSLVTGTADGYTF
>TRBJ1-1|.|TRBV10-3|.
TGTGCCATCAAGGAAGCCGGAGGAGCTTTCTTT
CAIKEAGGAFF
>TRBJ2-7|.|TRBV9|.
TGTGCCAGCAGCCCGTCGGGAAGGCTCCAGCAGTACTTC
CASSPSGRLQQYF
>TRBJ1-2|.|TRBV29-1|.
TGCAGCGTTGGGACTAACTATGGCTACACCTTC
CSVGTNYGYTF
>TRBJ1-5|.|TRBV12-3/TRBV12-4|.
TGTGCCAGCAGTTTAGGTATGGGTCAGCCCCAGCATTTT
CASSLGMGQPQHF
>TRBJ2-1|.|TRBV12-3/TRBV12-4|once
TGTGCCAGCAGTTTAAACGGAGGAAATGAGCAGTTCTTC
CASSLNGGNEQFF